This TCR beta chain came from a study of identical twins. TCRdb reprocessed the 5' RACE reads with MiXCR, giving one entry per CDR3 protein. The sample comprises hundreds of thousands of distinct CDR3 sequences, 9% to 15% of which are singletons, and around 1.5% rests with the top ten. Healthy Caucasians provided all donations. The CDR3 has 13 amino acids. Germline V CDR1 and CDR2: MNHNY, SVGAGI (reference sequence). V was shortened by 10 bases and J by 5 bases, with 15 bases between the two germline ends. These data were likewise used in another study, on yellow fever vaccine responses in identical twins.

The clonotype comes from a woman between 18 and 30 years old in good health. The sequenced sample consisted of PBMCs. The chain links TRBV6-6 to TRBJ2-1; tentative D call: TRBD1 (5 bases). The CDR3 DNA is TGTGCCACCCAGGATGTCAGGGACAATGAGCAGTTCTTC. Protein: CATQDVRDNEQFF.